The entry below gives a single T cell receptor beta chain sequence along with its context. Its antigen target is currently unknown. Within one base of it there is no much larger clone, and no base qualities were kept. The CDR3 runs 12 amino acids, cysteine and phenylalanine included. Only the CDR3 portion is preserved as DNA: 36 bases, with reading frame beginning at the first base. Based on the germline V gene, the CDR1 and CDR2 sequences are SQVTM and ANQGSEA. Trimming costs V 4 bases and J 0 bases, and their ends lie 3 bases apart. The sample is drawn from a study of T cell responses to AZD1222 COVID-19 vaccine (dated by TCRdb to the early 2020s). About the study as a whole: AZD1222 recipients whose second dose came at about 4 weeks and those whose second dose came at about 12 weeks were combined into one group, since spike-specific TCR depth and breadth did not differ between the two schedules. A total of about 230 trial participants underwent TCR sequencing, of whom roughly 210 received two doses of AZD1222 and 26 received two doses of the MenACWY control vaccine. Trial participants were enrolled into age subgroups of 18-55, 56-69 and 70-plus years, which contained approximately 150, 28 and 58 TCR-sequenced participants, respectively. The study at large found these results: CD4 TCRs associated with the vaccine covered the entire spike protein, and the dominant responses were in regions 160-218 and 743-854. In the small 56-69-year group, the increase in depth fell short of significance, most likely because of low power. Epitopes outside the regions mutated in the B.1.351 and B.1.1.7 variants were reportedly recognized by nearly half of the unique spike-specific TCRs. Conclusions about previously exposed vaccinees are limited, since just five to seven AZD1222 recipients were seropositive for SARS-CoV-2 at baseline. Because no day 14 peak-response samples were available, repertoires were characterized only after the peak T cell response. A significant rise in spike-specific TCR breadth and depth was observed after two AZD1222 doses relative to day 0 and relative to MenACWY recipients. Most participants were white British and females outnumbered males, and the authors suggested that clonal diversity may have been underestimated.

The CDR3 regions of human TCRbeta chains were subjected to immunosequencing. In the authors' own workflow: TCRs in the repertoires were matched against a reference library of SARS-CoV-2-specific TCRs that had been generated with the MIRA antigen-specificity platform. Breadth was defined as the fraction of unique TCRs that were SARS-CoV-2-associated. Depth was defined as the fraction of total T cells that were SARS-CoV-2-associated. Using the MIRA data, every spike-specific TCR was mapped to the spike region that the TCR reacted to and assigned to either a CD4 or a CD8 class. Log10-transformed breadth and depth values were compared by one-way ANOVA with Sidak's multiple comparisons tests. TCRdb limited this immuneACCESS table to in-frame rearrangements with V and J called. A share of clones is missing; checked studies link under half to unresolved V genes, and the rest is unexplained. V and J calls plus clone size are reproduced from that table; the DNA served to infer D and trimming. This sample is represented by some 82,000 clones; 70% to 90% of them were singletons. The top ten hold around 6% of the sample.

The time point label corresponds to: baseline before first vaccination. The vaccinee samples were drawn from two UK trials, COV001 and COV002, one of which was a single-blind randomized controlled phase 2/3 trial testing AZD1222 (ChAdOx1 nCoV-19) in healthy adults. For TCRbeta chain sequencing, PBMC samples were collected from trial participants at day 0 and at day 28 after the second dose. Source: peripheral blood, taken on day 0 of AZD1222 vaccination. This sequence originates from an adult in good health. The chain joins TRBV29-1 to TRBJ1-4; no D segment can be confidently identified. The nucleotide sequence reads TGCAGCGTTGCTGCAACTAATGAAAAACTGTTTTTT. The encoded protein is CSVAATNEKLFF.